These 2 T cell receptor beta chains originate from one sample sequenced in a study of T cells after yellow fever vaccination. TCRdb processed the 5' RACE reads anew with MiXCR; each CDR3 protein has one entry. The data show approximately 550,000 distinct CDR3 sequences, around 21% seen once. The material was PBMCs, obtained 15 days after the yellow fever booster vaccination. These receptors all come from a man between 25 and 39 years old who received the YFV17D yellow fever vaccine.

The rearrangement uses TRBV28 and TRBJ2-7; D uncertain. Germline V CDR1 and CDR2: MDHEN, SYDVKM. CDR3 length: 12 amino acids. Deletions cut 2 bases from V and 3 bases from J, with 5 bases between. Here the CDR3 DNA reads TGTGCCAGCAGTTTAATGTTCTACGAGCAGTACTTC. Protein product: CASSLMFYEQYF.

This chain joins TRBV7-2 and TRBJ2-2; TRBD2 agrees at 9 bases. The junction had 6 bases not matched to a gene; V was cut back by 1 base and J by 6 bases. CDR1 is SGHTA and CDR2 is FQGNSA in the germline V gene. The CDR3 length is 16 residues. The CDR3 DNA reads as TGTGCCAGCAGCTTAGTGAGCGGGAGGTCCCCCGGGGAGCTGTTTTTT. Translation gives CASSLVSGRSPGELFF. The full variable domain, with the rest looked up from reference TRBV7-2 and TRBJ2-2, is GAGVSQSPSNKVTEKGKDVELRCDPISGHTALYWYRQSLGQGLEFLIYFQGNSAPDKSGLPSDRFSAERTGGSVSTLTIQRTQQEDSAVYLCASSLVSGRSPGELFFGEGSRLTVL.